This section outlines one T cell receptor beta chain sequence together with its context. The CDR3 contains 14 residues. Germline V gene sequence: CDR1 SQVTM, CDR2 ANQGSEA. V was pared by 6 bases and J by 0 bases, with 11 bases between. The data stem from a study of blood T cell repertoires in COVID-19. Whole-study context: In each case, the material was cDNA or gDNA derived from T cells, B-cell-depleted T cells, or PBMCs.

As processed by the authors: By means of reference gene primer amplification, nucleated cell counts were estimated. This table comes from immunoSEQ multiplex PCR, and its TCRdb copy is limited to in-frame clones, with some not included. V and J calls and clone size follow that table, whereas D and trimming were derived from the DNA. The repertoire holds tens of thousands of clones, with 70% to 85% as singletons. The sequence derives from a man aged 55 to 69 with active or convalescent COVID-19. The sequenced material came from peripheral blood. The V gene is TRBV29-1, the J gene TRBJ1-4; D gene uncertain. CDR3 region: CSVCDTATNEKLFF. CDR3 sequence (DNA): TGCAGCGTCTGCGACACTGCAACTAATGAAAAACTGTTTTTT.